The source of this T cell receptor beta chain is a study of blood T cell repertoires in COVID-19. Looking at the study overall: Samples of COVID-19 (acute and convalescent) were obtained from the United States, Italy and Spain. In each case, the material was cDNA or gDNA derived from T cells, B-cell-depleted T cells, or PBMCs.

Methods used by the authors: Amplification with reference gene primers provided the estimates of nucleated cell counts. Data came from immunoSEQ multiplex PCR; TCRdb stores just in-frame clones and leaves some out. Clone size and V and J calls were adopted from that table, with D and trimming inferred from the DNA. The sample includes 80,000 to 90,000 clones, roughly four fifths of them seen just once. Germline CDR1 is SEHNR and CDR2 is FQNEAQ (reference sequence). Trimming stripped 3 bases from V and 1 base from J, with 12 bases between. The CDR3 contains 16 residues. This clone has a single count. The sequence derives from an elderly woman with acute or convalescent COVID-19. The J gene is TRBJ1-4, the V gene TRBV7-9, with a possible D match to TRBD1 (6 bases). The sample taken for sequencing was peripheral blood. The CDR3 protein is CASSFWTDLTNEKLFF. In nucleotides, the CDR3 is TGTGCCAGCAGCTTTTGGACAGACCTAACTAATGAAAAACTGTTTTTT. Full variable domain (rest looked up from reference TRBV7-9 and TRBJ1-4): DTGVSQNPRHKITKRGQNVTFRCDPISEHNRLYWYRQTLGQGPEFLTYFQNEAQLEKSRLLSDRFSAERPKGSFSTLEIQRTEQGDSAMYLCASSFWTDLTNEKLFFGSGTQLSVL.